This note documents a single TCR beta chain sequence. TCRdb re-called the 5' RACE reads and gives one entry per CDR3 protein, without DNA. This listing includes approximately 110,000 distinct CDR3 sequences. The sample is drawn from a study of monozygotic twins with inflammatory bowel disease. The length of the CDR3 is 17 residues. Germline V gives CDR1 SGHTA, CDR2 FQGNSA. The chain combines TRBV7-2 with TRBJ2-1; without DNA, the TCRdb call of TRBD2 cannot be checked. What was sequenced was blood. This clonotype was obtained from a human donor with ulcerative colitis or Crohn's disease, or a healthy co-twin of an affected twin (not recorded which). The CDR3 protein is CASSLSLAGGGYNEQFF.